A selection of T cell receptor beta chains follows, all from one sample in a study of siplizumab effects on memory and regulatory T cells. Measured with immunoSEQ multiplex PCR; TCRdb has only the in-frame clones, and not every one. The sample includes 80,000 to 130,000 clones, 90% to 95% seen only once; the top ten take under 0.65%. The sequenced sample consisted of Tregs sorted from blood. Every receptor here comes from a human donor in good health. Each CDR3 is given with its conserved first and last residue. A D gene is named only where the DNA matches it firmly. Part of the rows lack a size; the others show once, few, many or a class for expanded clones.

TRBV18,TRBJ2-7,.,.,CASSSPYEQYF,TGTGCCAGCTCATCGCCCTACGAGCAGTACTTC
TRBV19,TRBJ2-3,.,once,CASSPTAGWSTDTQYF,TGTGCCAGTAGTCCGACGGCGGGCTGGAGCACAGATACGCAGTATTTT
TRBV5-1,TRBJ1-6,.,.,CASSAKLGNSPLHF,TGCGCCAGCAGCGCCAAATTGGGTAATTCACCCCTCCACTTT
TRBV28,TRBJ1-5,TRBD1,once,CASFYRGNQPQHF,TGTGCCAGCTTTTACAGGGGTAATCAGCCCCAGCATTTT
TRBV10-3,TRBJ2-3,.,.,CAISATLAHTDTQYF,TGTGCCATCAGTGCAACCCTAGCTCACACAGATACGCAGTATTTT
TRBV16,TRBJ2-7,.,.,CASSQWGGTAYEQYF,TGTGCCAGCAGCCAATGGGGCGGGACAGCCTACGAGCAGTACTTC
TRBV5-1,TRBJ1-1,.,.,CASSFLSVSGTEAFF,TGCGCCAGCAGCTTCCTTTCCGTGAGTGGAACTGAAGCTTTCTTT
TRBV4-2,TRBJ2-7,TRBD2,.,CASSQEGAGITVEQYF,TGTGCCAGCAGCCAAGAGGGAGCGGGGATTACGGTCGAGCAGTACTTC
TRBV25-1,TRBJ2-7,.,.,CASSGRRSHSRYEQYF,TGTGCCAGCAGTGGCCGTAGGAGCCATTCCCGTTACGAGCAGTACTTC
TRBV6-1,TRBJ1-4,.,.,CASSEMGLREKLFF,TGTGCCAGCAGTGAAATGGGACTACGTGAAAAACTGTTTTTT
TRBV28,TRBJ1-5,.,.,CASSPLGGNQPQHF,TGTGCCAGCAGCCCCCTTGGGGGCAATCAGCCCCAGCATTTT
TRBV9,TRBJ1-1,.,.,CASSPIPHRNTEAFF,TGTGCCAGCAGCCCTATTCCACACCGGAACACTGAAGCTTTCTTT
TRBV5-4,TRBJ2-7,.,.,CASSFAANSYEQYF,TGTGCCAGCAGCTTCGCAGCGAACTCCTACGAGCAGTACTTC
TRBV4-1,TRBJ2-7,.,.,CASSKARFYEQYF,TGCGCCAGCAGCAAGGCCAGGTTCTACGAGCAGTACTTC
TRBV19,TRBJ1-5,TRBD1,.,CASTRTGVSNQPQHF,TGTGCCAGCACCCGGACAGGGGTGAGCAATCAGCCCCAGCATTTT
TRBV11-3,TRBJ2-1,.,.,CASSLGASRDNEQFF,TGTGCCAGCAGCTTAGGGGCTAGCAGAGACAATGAGCAGTTCTTC
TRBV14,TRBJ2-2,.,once,CASSYTGYTGELFF,TGTGCCAGCAGTTACACAGGATACACCGGGGAGCTGTTTTTT
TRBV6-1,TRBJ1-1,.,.,CASKRYEAFF,TGTGCCAGCAAAAGATACGAAGCTTTCTTT
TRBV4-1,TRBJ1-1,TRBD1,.,CASSQGLGQGSMNTEAFF,TGCGCCAGCAGCCAAGGCCTCGGACAGGGGAGCATGAACACTGAAGCTTTCTTT
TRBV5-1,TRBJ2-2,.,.,CASSPSGRWIQTGELFF,TGCGCCAGCAGCCCGAGTGGGCGCTGGATCCAAACCGGGGAGCTGTTTTTT